The 18 T cell receptor beta chains below all came from one sample that was sequenced in a study of shared clonotypes between healthy human individuals. Terminally differentiated effector memory CD45RA+ cells were excluded by CCR7 positive selection of CD45RO-negative cells. The assay was immunoSEQ multiplex PCR, and TCRdb's table has in-frame clones only and misses some. This table holds 450,000 to 700,000 clones, around 95% found once. The sequenced material came from naive CD8+ T cells sorted from blood. The receptors derive from a woman between 25 and 40 years old in good health.

This clone is a singleton in its sample. The chain employs TRBV28 and TRBJ2-5; 8 positions match TRBD1. CDR3 length: 17 amino acids. V lost 1 base and J lost 2; bases outside the gene matches: 9. The germline V gene encodes CDR1 MDHEN and CDR2 SYDVKM. The CDR3 nucleotides are TGTGCCAGCAGTTTATCTCTCTTACAGGGGGTGCAAGAGACCCAGTACTTC. Its protein is CASSLSLLQGVQETQYF.

The gene calls are TRBV5-6 and TRBJ2-5; D is perhaps TRBD1 or TRBD2 (5 bases each). V shed 2 bases and J shed 13 bases, with 15 bases lying between them. This CDR3 comprises 12 residues. Germline values: CDR1 SGHDT, CDR2 YYEEEE. DNA for the CDR3: TGTGCCAGCAGCTTCTACCGGGACGGGGTGTACTTC. Translated: CASSFYRDGVYF.

The chain has TRBV5-6 and TRBJ1-1; D perhaps matches TRBD1 (5 bases). This CDR3 is 15 amino acids long. V gave up 1 base and J gave up 2 bases, with 12 bases separating them. The germline V gene encodes CDR1 SGHDT and CDR2 YYEEEE. In DNA form, the CDR3 reads TGTGCCAGCAGCTTGATGGGGCAGAGCAACACTGAAGCTTTCTTT. Protein product: CASSLMGQSNTEAFF.

The V and J genes are TRBV2 and TRBJ2-7; D gene uncertain. The CDR3 sequence is 13 residues long. CDR1 SNHLY and CDR2 FYNNEI come from the germline V gene. The V gene lost 6 bases and the J gene lost 3 bases, with 12 bases spanning the gap. This chain's CDR3 is CASRATVIYEQYF. In DNA form, the CDR3 reads TGTGCCAGCAGGGCTACAGTGATCTACGAGCAGTACTTC.

The J gene is TRBJ2-7, the V gene TRBV6-5; TRBD2 might be the D (6 bases). This CDR3 spans 12 amino acids. Deletions cut 5 bases from V and 3 bases from J, with 8 bases between. The germline gives CDR1 MNHEY, CDR2 SVGAGI. The CDR3 protein is CASSDGSYEQYF. As DNA, the CDR3 is TGTGCCAGCAGTGACGGGAGCTACGAGCAGTACTTC.

The chain joins TRBV6-5 to TRBJ1-1; D call uncertain. Trimming stripped 5 bases from V and 1 base from J, with 5 bases between. In germline, CDR1 is MNHEY, CDR2 SVGAGI. This CDR3 comprises 12 residues. This CDR3 reads CASSIKNTEAFF. In DNA, the CDR3 is TGTGCCAGCAGTATCAAGAACACTGAAGCTTTCTTT.

The chain carries TRBV28 and TRBJ2-5; the D gene is possibly TRBD2 (5 bases). V was shortened by 11 bases and J by 1 base, with 26 bases between the two germline ends. There are 17 residues in the CDR3. CDR1 is MDHEN, CDR2 SYDVKM, per germline. The CDR3 reads CAVEAVSGGYAQETQYF. In DNA form, the CDR3 reads TGTGCCGTGGAAGCGGTCTCCGGCGGGTATGCCCAAGAGACCCAGTACTTC.

The CDR3 region is CASSDDRGTGELFF. The CDR3 nucleotides are TGTGCCAGCAGTGACGACAGGGGCACCGGGGAGCTGTTTTTT. This chain links TRBV25-1 with TRBJ2-2; TRBD1 matches at 8 bases. The CDR3 contains 14 residues. Looked up from germline, CDR1 is MGHDK and CDR2 is SYGVNS. V lost 3 bases and J lost 4; bases outside the gene matches: 1.

This chain joins TRBV28 and TRBJ2-7, with 9 bases matching TRBD1. After removal of 6 bases from V and 3 bases from J, the junction contained 9 bases not matched to a gene. This CDR3 is 15 amino acids long. Germline-derived CDR1 and CDR2 are MDHEN and SYDVKM. In DNA, the CDR3 is TGTGCCAGCAGCTTAGGTATGGGACAGGGCTACGAGCAGTACTTC. Amino acid sequence: CASSLGMGQGYEQYF. Using reference TRBV28 and TRBJ2-7 for the parts outside the CDR3, the full variable domain is DVKVTQSSRYLVKRTGEKVFLECVQDMDHENMFWYRQDPGLGLRLIYFSYDVKMKEKGDIPEGYSVSREKKERFSLILESASTNQTSMYLCASSLGMGQGYEQYFGPGTRLTVT.

The chain links TRBV27 to TRBJ2-1, with a possible D match to TRBD2 (7 bases). Germline-derived CDR1 and CDR2 are MNHEY and SMNVEV (reference sequence). The CDR3 length is 14 residues. Trimming removed 5 bases from V and 7 bases from J, with 15 bases in between. CDR3 region: CASSPGLGTNEQFF. CDR3 coding DNA: TGTGCCAGCAGTCCCGGACTAGGGACAAATGAGCAGTTCTTC.

J is TRBJ2-7 and V is TRBV5-6; maybe TRBD1 (6 bases). In germline, CDR1 is SGHDT, CDR2 YYEEEE. The CDR3 has 12 residues. Trimming left V 0 bases short and J 6 bases short, with 7 bases between. The CDR3 region has the DNA TGTGCCAGCAGCTTGGGGGGGCTCGAGCAGTACTTC. Translating gives CASSLGGLEQYF.

The chain employs TRBV5-4 and TRBJ2-3; D gene ambiguous. Germline V lookup: CDR1 SGHNT, CDR2 YYREEE (reference sequence). Between the trimmed V and J ends, which lost 0 bases and 4 bases, there was a span of 12 bases. The CDR3 is 15 amino acids. The CDR3 DNA is TGTGCCAGCAGCTTGGCCTTCTCTGGTTCAGATACGCAGTATTTT. This translates into CASSLAFSGSDTQYF.

CDR3 in amino acids: CASSQQTRRGTEQYF. The DNA of the CDR3 is TGCGCCAGCAGCCAGCAGACTAGAAGAGGGACCGAGCAGTACTTC. The rearrangement uses TRBV4-1 and TRBJ2-7; TRBD2 might be the D (6 bases). Trimming removed 3 bases at V and 6 bases at J, with 18 bases between. Germline lookup yields CDR1 MGHRA and CDR2 YSYEKL. The CDR3 has 15 residues.

This clone was counted a single time. The same CDR3 can be traced to other DNA sequences in this sample. This sequence joins TRBV29-1 and TRBJ2-1, with no clear D. This CDR3 is built from 12 residues. V gave up 1 base and J gave up 4 bases, with 5 bases separating them. Germline lookup yields CDR1 SQVTM and CDR2 ANQGSEA. CDR3 nucleotide sequence: TGCAGCGTTGAAGGACGATACAATGAGCAGTTCTTC. Encoded protein: CSVEGRYNEQFF.

The gene calls are TRBV9 and TRBJ1-1, with TRBD1 identical over 9 bases. CDR3 length: 17 residues. Trimming cost V 1 base and J 8 bases; bases outside gene matches: 15. Per the germline V gene, CDR1 is SGDLS and CDR2 is YYNGEE. The CDR3 coding sequence is TGTGCCAGCAGCGTAAGGGGGGACAGGGCAGATGACCGGGAAGCTTTCTTT. It specifies CASSVRGDRADDREAFF.

Comment on this clone: This specimen includes other DNA sequences encoding the same CDR3. The J gene is TRBJ2-5, the V gene TRBV5-4; the D is unclear. Trimming removed 0 bases at V and 5 bases at J, with 8 bases between. CDR3 length equals 13 residues. Per the germline V gene, CDR1 is SGHNT and CDR2 is YYREEE (reference sequence). This CDR3 reads CASSLAESETQYF. CDR3 nucleotides: TGTGCCAGCAGCTTGGCGGAGTCGGAGACCCAGTACTTC. The full variable domain, rest sourced from reference TRBV5-4 and TRBJ2-5, is ETGVTQSPTHLIKTRGQQVTLRCSSQSGHNTVSWYQQALGQGPQFIFQYYREEENGRGNFPPRFSGLQFPNYSSELNVNALELDDSALYLCASSLAESETQYFGPGTRLLVL.

The rearrangement links TRBV10-1 to TRBJ2-3; 9 nucleotides match TRBD2. The CDR3 length is 17 residues. Trimming at V came to 0 bases and at J to 5 bases, leaving 9 bases not matched to a gene. Germline-derived CDR1 and CDR2 are WNHNN and SYGVQD (reference sequence). The CDR3 loop is CASSESGPSGIEDTQYF. CDR3 DNA: TGCGCCAGCAGTGAGTCGGGACCTAGCGGGATTGAAGATACGCAGTATTTT.

The chain has TRBV5-1 and TRBJ2-3, with D uncertain. The germline V gene encodes CDR1 SGHRS and CDR2 YFSETQ. Trimming took off 5 bases at V and 1 base at J, with 11 bases between the two ends. CDR3 size: 14 residues. The CDR3 region is CASRLGMGTDTQYF. Written as DNA, the CDR3 is TGCGCCAGCAGGCTGGGTATGGGCACAGATACGCAGTATTTT. The variable domain in full, completed from reference TRBV5-1 and TRBJ2-3, reads KAGVTQTPRYLIKTRGQQVTLSCSPISGHRSVSWYQQTPGQGLQFLFEYFSETQRNKGNFPGRFSGRQFSNSRSEMNVSTLELGDSALYLCASRLGMGTDTQYFGPGTRLTVL.